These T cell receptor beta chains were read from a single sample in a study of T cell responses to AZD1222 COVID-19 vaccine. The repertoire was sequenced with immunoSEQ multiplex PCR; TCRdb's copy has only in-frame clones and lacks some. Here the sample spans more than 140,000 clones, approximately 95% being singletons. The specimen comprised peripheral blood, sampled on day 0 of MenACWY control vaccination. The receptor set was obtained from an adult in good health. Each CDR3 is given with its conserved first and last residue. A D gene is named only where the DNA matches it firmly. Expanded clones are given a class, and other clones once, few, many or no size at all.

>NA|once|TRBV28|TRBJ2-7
CASPGGGEQYF
TGTGCCTCCCCGGGCGGCGGGGAGCAGTACTTC
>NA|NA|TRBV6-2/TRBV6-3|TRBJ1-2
CASSYDDDYYGYTF
TGTGCCAGCAGTTACGATGACGATTACTATGGCTACACCTTC
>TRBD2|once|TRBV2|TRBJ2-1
CASSVAGRYNEQFF
TGTGCCAGCAGTGTAGCGGGACGCTACAATGAGCAGTTCTTC
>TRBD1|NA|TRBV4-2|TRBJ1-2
CASSQEGTGAYGYTF
TGTGCCAGCAGCCAAGAGGGGACAGGGGCCTATGGCTACACCTTC
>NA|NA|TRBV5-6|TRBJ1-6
CASSSRTDFYSPLHF
TGTGCCAGCAGCTCTCGGACAGATTTTTATTCACCCCTCCACTTT
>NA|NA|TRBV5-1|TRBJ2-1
CASSLGATYNEQFF
TGCGCCAGCAGCTTGGGGGCAACCTACAATGAGCAGTTCTTC
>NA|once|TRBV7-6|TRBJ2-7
CASSLALGGGQVFYEQYF
TGTGCCAGCAGCTTAGCTTTAGGGGGGGGACAGGTGTTCTACGAGCAGTACTTC
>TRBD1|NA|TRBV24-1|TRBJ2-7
CATSEPRTGLGYEQYF
TGTGCCACCAGTGAACCCCGGACAGGTCTCGGGTACGAGCAGTACTTC
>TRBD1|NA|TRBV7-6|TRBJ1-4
CASSLVTGGNEKLFF
TGTGCCAGCAGCTTGGTGACAGGGGGGAATGAAAAACTGTTTTTT
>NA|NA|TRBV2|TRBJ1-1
CASSVLLGDTEAFF
TGTGCCAGCAGTGTGCTGCTGGGGGACACTGAAGCTTTCTTT
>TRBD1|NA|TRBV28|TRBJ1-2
CASRRPGGYGYTF
TGTGCCAGCAGAAGGCCAGGGGGCTATGGCTACACCTTC
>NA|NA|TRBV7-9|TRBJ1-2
CASSLGGAEGYTF
TGTGCCAGCAGCCTTGGGGGGGCTGAGGGCTACACCTTC
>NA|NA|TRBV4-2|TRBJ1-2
CASSQPGTFYGYTF
TGTGCCAGCAGCCAACCCGGGACATTTTATGGCTACACCTTC
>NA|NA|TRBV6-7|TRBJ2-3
CAGTSEGVGDTQYF
TGTGCCGGGACCTCGGAAGGGGTAGGAGATACGCAGTATTTT
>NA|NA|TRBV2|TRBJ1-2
CASSILRVDYGYTF
TGTGCCAGCAGCATACTTAGAGTAGACTATGGCTACACCTTC
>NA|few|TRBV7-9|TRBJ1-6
CASSLVSPNSPLHF
TGTGCCAGCAGCTTAGTTTCGCCTAATTCACCCCTCCACTTT
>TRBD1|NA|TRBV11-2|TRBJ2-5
CASSSRTGGRETQYF
TGTGCCAGCAGCTCCCGGACAGGGGGCCGGGAGACCCAGTACTTC
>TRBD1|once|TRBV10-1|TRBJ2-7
CASSPGQGPNEQYF
TGCGCCAGCAGCCCGGGACAGGGGCCCAACGAGCAGTACTTC
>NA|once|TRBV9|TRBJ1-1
CASSGNGSNTEAFF
TGTGCCAGCAGCGGTAACGGGTCGAACACTGAAGCTTTCTTT
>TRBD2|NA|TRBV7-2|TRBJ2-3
CASSKAGGYTDTQYF
TGTGCCAGCAGCAAAGCGGGGGGGTACACAGATACGCAGTATTTT
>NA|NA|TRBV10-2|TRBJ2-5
CASIRGETQYF
TGCGCCAGCATCCGGGGAGAGACCCAGTACTTC
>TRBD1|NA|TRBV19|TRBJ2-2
CASSSDRANTGELFF
TGTGCCAGTAGTAGCGACAGGGCGAACACCGGAGAGCTGTTTTTT
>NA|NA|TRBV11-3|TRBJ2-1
CASSLGTGHSYNEQFF
TGTGCCAGCAGCTTAGGAACAGGACACAGCTACAATGAGCAGTTCTTC
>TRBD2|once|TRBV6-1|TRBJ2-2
CASSGPTSGRFGTGELFF
TGTGCCAGCAGTGGCCCGACTAGCGGGAGATTCGGCACCGGGGAGCTGTTTTTT
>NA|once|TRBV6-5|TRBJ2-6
CASSYLPGANVLTF
TGTGCCAGCAGTTACTTGCCTGGGGCCAACGTCCTGACTTTC
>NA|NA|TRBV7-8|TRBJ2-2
CASSLMGGVNTGELFF
TGTGCCAGCAGCTTGATGGGCGGGGTGAACACCGGGGAGCTGTTTTTT
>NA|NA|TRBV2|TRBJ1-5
CASRRERGVNQPQHF
TGTGCCAGCAGACGCGAACGGGGCGTCAATCAGCCCCAGCATTTT
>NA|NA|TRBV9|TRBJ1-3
CASAGISGNTIYF
TGTGCCAGCGCAGGGATCTCTGGAAACACCATATATTTT
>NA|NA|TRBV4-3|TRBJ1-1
CASSQDNRPEAFF
TGCGCCAGCAGCCAAGATAATAGACCCGAAGCTTTCTTT
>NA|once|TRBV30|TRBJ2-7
CAWSVTKRASGEQYF
TGTGCCTGGAGTGTCACGAAACGTGCCTCGGGTGAGCAGTACTTC
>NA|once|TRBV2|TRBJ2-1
CASKREGANEQFF
TGTGCCAGCAAAAGGGAGGGGGCGAATGAGCAGTTCTTC
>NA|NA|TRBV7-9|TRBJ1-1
CASSLEVSGTEAFF
TGTGCCAGCAGCTTAGAAGTCAGCGGCACTGAAGCTTTCTTT
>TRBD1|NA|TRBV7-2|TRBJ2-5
CASSLWQGAETQYF
TGTGCCAGCAGCTTATGGCAGGGGGCAGAGACCCAGTACTTC
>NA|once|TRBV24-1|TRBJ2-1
CATSDPGIWGEQFF
TGTGCCACCAGTGATCCCGGGATTTGGGGGGAGCAGTTCTTC
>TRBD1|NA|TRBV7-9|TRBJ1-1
CASSLTDREEAFF
TGTGCCAGCAGCTTAACGGACAGGGAAGAAGCTTTCTTT
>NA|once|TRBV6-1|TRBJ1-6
CASSEADLINSPLHF
TGTGCCAGCAGTGAAGCGGACCTGATTAATTCACCCCTCCACTTT
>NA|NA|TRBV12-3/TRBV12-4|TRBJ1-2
CASSSLKNYGYTF
TGTGCCAGCAGCTCCCTTAAGAACTATGGCTACACCTTC
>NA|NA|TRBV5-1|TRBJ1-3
CASGTSWQGLYGNTIYF
TGCGCCAGCGGCACATCCTGGCAGGGCTTGTACGGAAACACCATATATTTT
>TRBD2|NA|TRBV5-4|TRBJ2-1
CASSFPGRYNEQFF
TGTGCCAGCAGCTTCCCCGGGAGGTACAATGAGCAGTTCTTC